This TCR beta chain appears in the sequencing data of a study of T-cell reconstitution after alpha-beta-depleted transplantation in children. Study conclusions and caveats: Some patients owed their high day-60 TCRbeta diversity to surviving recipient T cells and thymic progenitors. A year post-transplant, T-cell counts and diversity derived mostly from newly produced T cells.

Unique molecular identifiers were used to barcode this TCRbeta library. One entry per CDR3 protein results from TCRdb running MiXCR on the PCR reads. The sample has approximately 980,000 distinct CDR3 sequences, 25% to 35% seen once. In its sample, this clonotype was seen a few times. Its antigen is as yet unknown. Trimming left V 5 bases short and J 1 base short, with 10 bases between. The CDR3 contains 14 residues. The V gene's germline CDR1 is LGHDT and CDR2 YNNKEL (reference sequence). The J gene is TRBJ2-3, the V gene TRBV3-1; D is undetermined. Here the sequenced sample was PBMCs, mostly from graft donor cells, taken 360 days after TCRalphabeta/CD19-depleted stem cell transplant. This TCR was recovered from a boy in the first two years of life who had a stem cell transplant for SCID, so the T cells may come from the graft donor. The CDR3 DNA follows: TGTGCCAGCAGCGTTGGTTTCCGCACAGATACGCAGTATTTT. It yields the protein CASSVGFRTDTQYF.